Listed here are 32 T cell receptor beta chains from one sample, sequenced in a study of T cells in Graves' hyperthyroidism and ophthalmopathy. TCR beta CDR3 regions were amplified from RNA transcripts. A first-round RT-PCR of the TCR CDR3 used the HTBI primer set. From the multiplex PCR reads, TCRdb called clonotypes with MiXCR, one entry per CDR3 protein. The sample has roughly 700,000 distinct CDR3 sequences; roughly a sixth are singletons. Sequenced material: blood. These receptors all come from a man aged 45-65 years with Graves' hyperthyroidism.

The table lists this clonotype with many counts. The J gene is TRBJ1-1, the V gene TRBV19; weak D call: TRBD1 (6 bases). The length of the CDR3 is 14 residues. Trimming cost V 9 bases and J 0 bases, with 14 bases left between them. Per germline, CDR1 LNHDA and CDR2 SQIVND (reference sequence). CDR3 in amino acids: CASSYRALNTEAFF. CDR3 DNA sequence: TGTGCCAGCAGTTACAGGGCTTTGAACACTGAAGCTTTCTTT.

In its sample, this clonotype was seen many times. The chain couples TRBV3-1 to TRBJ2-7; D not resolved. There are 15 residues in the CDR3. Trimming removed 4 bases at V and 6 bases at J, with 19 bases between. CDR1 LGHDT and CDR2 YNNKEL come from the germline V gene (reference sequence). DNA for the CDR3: TGTGCCAGCAGCCCAGACTGGAACTCTTTGAGCGAGCAGTACTTC. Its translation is CASSPDWNSLSEQYF.

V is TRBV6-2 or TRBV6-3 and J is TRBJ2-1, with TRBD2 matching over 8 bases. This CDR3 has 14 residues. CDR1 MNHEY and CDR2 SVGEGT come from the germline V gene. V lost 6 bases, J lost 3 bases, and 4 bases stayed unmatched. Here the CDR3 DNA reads TGTGCCAGCAGGCAAGCGGGAGTCTACAATGAGCAGTTCTTC. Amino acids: CASRQAGVYNEQFF.

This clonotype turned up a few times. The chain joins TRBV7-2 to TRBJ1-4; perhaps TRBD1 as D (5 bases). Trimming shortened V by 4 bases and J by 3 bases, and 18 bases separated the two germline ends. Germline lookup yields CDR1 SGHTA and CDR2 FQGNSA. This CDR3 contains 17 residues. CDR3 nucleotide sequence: TGTGCCAGCAGCTCCCTAGGCAGACAGTCTTCTAATGAAAAACTGTTTTTT. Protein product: CASSSLGRQSSNEKLFF.

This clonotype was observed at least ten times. Here the CDR3 DNA reads TGTGCCAGCAGTTCGCGGGGGAGGACTAGCAATCAGCCCCAGCATTTT. It yields the protein CASSSRGRTSNQPQHF. The chain couples TRBV28 to TRBJ1-5; D may be TRBD1 (5 bases). The CDR3 spans 16 residues. Germline V lookup: CDR1 MDHEN, CDR2 SYDVKM. The V end lost 4 bases, the J end lost 0 bases, and 13 bases lay between the germline ends. The whole variable domain, filled in from reference TRBV28 and TRBJ1-5, reads DVKVTQSSRYLVKRTGEKVFLECVQDMDHENMFWYRQDPGLGLRLIYFSYDVKMKEKGDIPEGYSVSREKKERFSLILESASTNQTSMYLCASSSRGRTSNQPQHFGDGTRLSIL.

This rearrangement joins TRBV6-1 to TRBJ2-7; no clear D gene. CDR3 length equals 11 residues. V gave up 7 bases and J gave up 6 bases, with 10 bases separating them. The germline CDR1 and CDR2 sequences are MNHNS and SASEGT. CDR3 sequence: CASTTASEQYF. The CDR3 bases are TGTGCCAGCACCACCGCCAGCGAGCAGTACTTC.

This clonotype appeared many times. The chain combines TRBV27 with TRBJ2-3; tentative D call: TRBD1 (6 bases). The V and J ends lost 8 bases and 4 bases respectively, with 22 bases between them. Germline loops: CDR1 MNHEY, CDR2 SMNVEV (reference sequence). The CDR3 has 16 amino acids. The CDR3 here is CASGRQGGIGADTQYF. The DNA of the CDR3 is TGTGCCAGCGGGAGACAAGGGGGAATTGGTGCAGATACGCAGTATTTT.

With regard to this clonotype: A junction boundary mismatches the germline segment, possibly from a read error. CDR3 protein: CASSLFYGANTRELFF. The CDR3 DNA reads as TGTGCCAGCAGTTTATTTTATGGGGCGAACACCCGGGAGCTGTTTTTT. This rearrangement joins TRBV27 to TRBJ2-2; D is perhaps TRBD1 (5 bases). Germline V gives CDR1 MNHEY, CDR2 SMNVEV (reference sequence). The CDR3 has 16 amino acids.

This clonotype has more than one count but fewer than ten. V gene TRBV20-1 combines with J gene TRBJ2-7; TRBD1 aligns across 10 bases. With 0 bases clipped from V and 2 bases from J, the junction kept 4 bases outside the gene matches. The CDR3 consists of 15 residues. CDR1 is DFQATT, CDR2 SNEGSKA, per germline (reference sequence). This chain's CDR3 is CSAREGTGDTYEQYF. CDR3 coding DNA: TGCAGTGCTAGAGAGGGGACAGGGGACACCTACGAGCAGTACTTC.

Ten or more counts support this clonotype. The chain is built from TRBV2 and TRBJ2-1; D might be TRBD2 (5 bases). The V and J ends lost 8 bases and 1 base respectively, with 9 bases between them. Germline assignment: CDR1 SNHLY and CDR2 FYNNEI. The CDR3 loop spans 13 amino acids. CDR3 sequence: CASGSSSYNEQFF. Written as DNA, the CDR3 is TGTGCCAGCGGGAGTAGTTCCTACAATGAGCAGTTCTTC.

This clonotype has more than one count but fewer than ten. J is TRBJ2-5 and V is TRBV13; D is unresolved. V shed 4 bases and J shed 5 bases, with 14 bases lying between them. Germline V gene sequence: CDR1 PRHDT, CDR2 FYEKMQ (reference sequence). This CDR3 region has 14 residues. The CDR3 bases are TGTGCCAGCAGCTCCTGGACGGGTTCGGAGACCCAGTACTTC. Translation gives CASSSWTGSETQYF.

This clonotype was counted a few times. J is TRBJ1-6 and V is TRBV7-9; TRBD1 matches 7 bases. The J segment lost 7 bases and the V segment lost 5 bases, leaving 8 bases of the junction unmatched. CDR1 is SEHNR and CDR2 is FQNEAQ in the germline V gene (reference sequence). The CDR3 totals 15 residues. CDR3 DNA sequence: TGTGCCAGCAGCCATCGGGACAGCTTCAATTCACCCCTCCACTTT. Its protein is CASSHRDSFNSPLHF.

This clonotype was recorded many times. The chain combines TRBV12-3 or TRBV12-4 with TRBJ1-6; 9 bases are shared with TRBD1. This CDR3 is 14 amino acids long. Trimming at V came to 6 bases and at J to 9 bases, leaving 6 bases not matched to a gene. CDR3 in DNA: TGTGCCAGCAGGCAACAGGGGGCGCGTTCACCCCTCCACTTT. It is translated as CASRQQGARSPLHF.

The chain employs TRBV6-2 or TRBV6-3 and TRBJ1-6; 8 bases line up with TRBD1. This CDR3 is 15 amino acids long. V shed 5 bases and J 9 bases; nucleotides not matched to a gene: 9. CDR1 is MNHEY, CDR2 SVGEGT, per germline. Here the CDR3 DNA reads TGTGCCAGCAGTCCACGGACAGGGATTAGTTCACCCCTCCACTTT. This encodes CASSPRTGISSPLHF.

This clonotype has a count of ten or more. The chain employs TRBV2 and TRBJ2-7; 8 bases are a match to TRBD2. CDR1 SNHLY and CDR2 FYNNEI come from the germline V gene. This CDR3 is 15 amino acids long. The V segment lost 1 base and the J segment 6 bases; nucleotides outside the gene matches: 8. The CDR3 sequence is CASSEGSGNSREQYF. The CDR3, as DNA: TGTGCCAGCAGTGAAGGTAGCGGGAATTCTCGCGAGCAGTACTTC. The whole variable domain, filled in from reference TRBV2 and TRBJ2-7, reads EPEVTQTPSHQVTQMGQEVILRCVPISNHLYFYWYRQILGQKVEFLVSFYNNEISEKSEIFDDQFSVERPDGSNFTLKIRSTKLEDSAMYFCASSEGSGNSREQYFGPGTRLTVT.

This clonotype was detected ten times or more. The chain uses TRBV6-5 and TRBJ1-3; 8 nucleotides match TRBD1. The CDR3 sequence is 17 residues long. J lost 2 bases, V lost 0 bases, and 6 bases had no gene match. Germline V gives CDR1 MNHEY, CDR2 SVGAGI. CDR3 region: CASSYSSKTGAGNTIYF. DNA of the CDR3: TGTGCCAGCAGTTACTCCTCCAAGACAGGGGCTGGAAACACCATATATTTT.

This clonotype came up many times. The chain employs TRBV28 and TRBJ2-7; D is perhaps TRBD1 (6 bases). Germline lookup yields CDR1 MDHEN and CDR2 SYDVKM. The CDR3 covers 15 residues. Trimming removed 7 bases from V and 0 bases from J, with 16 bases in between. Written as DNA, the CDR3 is TGTGCCAGCACCCTGGGGGCCCTGGTCTCCTACGAGCAGTACTTC. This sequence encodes CASTLGALVSYEQYF.

The CDR3 coding sequence is TGCGCCAGCAGCTTGGCCCTAACCGGGACAGGGAGTACCGGGGAGCTGTTTTTT. Protein: CASSLALTGTGSTGELFF. The chain joins TRBV5-1 to TRBJ2-2; 9 positions agree with TRBD1. Germline V gives CDR1 SGHRS, CDR2 YFSETQ. The CDR3 length is 18 residues. V lost 0 bases and J lost 5; bases outside the gene matches: 11. The variable domain in full, with the rest retrieved from reference TRBV5-1 and TRBJ2-2, is KAGVTQTPRYLIKTRGQQVTLSCSPISGHRSVSWYQQTPGQGLQFLFEYFSETQRNKGNFPGRFSGRQFSNSRSEMNVSTLELGDSALYLCASSLALTGTGSTGELFFGEGSRLTVL.

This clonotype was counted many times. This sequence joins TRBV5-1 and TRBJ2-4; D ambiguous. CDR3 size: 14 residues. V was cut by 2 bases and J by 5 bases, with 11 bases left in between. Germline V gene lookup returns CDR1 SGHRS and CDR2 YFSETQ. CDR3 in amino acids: CASSFNGPENIQYF. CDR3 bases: TGCGCCAGCAGCTTTAATGGACCGGAAAACATTCAGTACTTC.

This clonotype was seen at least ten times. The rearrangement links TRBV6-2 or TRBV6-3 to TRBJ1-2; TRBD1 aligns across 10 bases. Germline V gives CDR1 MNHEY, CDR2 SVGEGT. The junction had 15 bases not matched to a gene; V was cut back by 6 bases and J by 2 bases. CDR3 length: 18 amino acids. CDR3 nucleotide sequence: TGTGCCAGCAGAACGGCACGGGACAGGGGATTAGAGAACTATGGCTACACCTTC. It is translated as CASRTARDRGLENYGYTF.

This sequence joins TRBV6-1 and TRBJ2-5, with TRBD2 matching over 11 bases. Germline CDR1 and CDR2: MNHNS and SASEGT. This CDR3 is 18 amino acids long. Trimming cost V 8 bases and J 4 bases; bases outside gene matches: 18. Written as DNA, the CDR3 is TGTGCCAGCCAGAACGACATAGCGGGAGGGCCGAGGAGAGAGACCCAGTACTTC. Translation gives CASQNDIAGGPRRETQYF.

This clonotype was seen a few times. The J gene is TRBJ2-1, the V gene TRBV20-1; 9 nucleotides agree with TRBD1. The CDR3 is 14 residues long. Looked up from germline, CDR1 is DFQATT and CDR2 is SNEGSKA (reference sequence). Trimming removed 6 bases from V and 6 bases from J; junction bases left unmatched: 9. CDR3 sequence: CSAPDRGISNEQFF. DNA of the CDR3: TGCAGTGCGCCCGACAGGGGGATCAGCAATGAGCAGTTCTTC.

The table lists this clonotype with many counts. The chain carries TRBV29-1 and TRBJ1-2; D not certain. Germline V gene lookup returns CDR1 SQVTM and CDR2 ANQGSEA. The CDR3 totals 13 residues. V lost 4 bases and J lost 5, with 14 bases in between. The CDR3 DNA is TGCAGCGTTGTCGGGGAGGCGGGGTATGGCTACACCTTC. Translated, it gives CSVVGEAGYGYTF.

The CDR3 coding sequence is TGTGCCAGCAGCCTCGGGACAGGGCCGCCCGAGCAGTACTTC. This translates into CASSLGTGPPEQYF. This chain connects TRBV13 to TRBJ2-7; 9 bases agree with TRBD1. V lost 5 bases to trimming and J lost 6 bases; unmatched junction nucleotides: 8. The germline V gene encodes CDR1 PRHDT and CDR2 FYEKMQ (reference sequence). This CDR3 has 14 residues.

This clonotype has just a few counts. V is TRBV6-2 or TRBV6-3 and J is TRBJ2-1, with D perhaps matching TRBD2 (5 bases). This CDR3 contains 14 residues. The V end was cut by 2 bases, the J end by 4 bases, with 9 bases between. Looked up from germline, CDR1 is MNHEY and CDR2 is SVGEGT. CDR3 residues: CASSYRRVYNEQFF. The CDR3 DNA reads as TGTGCCAGCAGTTACCGGCGGGTATACAATGAGCAGTTCTTC.

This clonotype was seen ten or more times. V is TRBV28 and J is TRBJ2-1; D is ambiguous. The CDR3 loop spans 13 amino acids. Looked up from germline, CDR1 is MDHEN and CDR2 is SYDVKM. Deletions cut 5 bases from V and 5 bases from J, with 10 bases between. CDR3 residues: CASSIPANNEQFF. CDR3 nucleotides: TGTGCCAGCAGTATCCCAGCGAACAATGAGCAGTTCTTC.

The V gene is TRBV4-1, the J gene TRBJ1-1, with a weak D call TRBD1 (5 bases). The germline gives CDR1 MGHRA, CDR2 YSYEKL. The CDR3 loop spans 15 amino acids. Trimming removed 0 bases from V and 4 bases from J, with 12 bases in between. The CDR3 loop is CASSQDIQGGTEAFF. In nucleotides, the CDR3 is TGCGCCAGCAGCCAAGATATCCAGGGAGGCACTGAAGCTTTCTTT.

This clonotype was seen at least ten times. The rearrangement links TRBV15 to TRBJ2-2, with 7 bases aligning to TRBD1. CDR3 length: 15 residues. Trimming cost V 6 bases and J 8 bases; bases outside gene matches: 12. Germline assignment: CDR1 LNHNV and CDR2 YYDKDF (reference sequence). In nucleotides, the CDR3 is TGTGCCACCAGACCTAGGACAGGAACTGGAGGGGAGCTGTTTTTT. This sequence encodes CATRPRTGTGGELFF.

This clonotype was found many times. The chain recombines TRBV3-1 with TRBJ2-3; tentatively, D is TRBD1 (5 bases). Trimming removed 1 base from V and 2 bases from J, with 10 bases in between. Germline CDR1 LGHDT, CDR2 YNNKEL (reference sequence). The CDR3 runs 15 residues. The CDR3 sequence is CASSQVDRFTDTQYF. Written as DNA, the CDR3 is TGTGCCAGCAGCCAAGTTGACAGATTCACAGATACGCAGTATTTT.

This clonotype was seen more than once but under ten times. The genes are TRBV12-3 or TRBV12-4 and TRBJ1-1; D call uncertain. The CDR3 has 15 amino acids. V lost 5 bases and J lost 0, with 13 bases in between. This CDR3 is CASSPIQTVNTEAFF. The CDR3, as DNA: TGTGCCAGCAGTCCCATACAGACGGTGAACACTGAAGCTTTCTTT.

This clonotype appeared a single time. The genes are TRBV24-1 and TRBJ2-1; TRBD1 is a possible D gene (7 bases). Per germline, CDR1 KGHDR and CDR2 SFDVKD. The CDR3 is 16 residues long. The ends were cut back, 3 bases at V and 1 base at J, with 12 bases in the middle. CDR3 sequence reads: CATSDPGGKSYNEQFF. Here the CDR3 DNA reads TGTGCCACCAGTGATCCAGGGGGGAAGTCCTACAATGAGCAGTTCTTC.

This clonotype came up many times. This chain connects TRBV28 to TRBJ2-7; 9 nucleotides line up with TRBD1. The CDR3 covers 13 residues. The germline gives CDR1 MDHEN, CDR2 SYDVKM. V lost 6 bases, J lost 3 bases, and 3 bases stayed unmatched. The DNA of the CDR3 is TGTGCCAGCAGACCGGGACAGGGCTACGAGCAGTACTTC. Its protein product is CASRPGQGYEQYF.